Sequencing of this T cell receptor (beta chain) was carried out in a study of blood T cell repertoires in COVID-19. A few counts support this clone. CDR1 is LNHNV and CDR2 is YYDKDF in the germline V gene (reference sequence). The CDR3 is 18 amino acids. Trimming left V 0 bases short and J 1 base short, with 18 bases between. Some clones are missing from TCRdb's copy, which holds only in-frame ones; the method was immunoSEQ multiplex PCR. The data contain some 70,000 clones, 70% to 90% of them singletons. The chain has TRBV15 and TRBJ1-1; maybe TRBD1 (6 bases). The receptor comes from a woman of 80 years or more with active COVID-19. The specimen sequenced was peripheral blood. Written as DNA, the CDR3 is TGTGCCACCAGCAGAGATCAACTCGCAGGGGCGAGGAACACTGAAGCTTTCTTT. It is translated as CATSRDQLAGARNTEAFF.